This T cell receptor beta chain was captured in a study of T cell repertoires in cytomegalovirus infection. Background on the study: An indication of both CMV infection and matching HLA type came from public TCR beta signatures.

This clonotype was seen a handful of times. TCRdb redid the calling of the reads with MiXCR, one entry per CDR3 protein. The sample records around 530,000 distinct CDR3 sequences, approximately 26% being singletons. This TCR was sampled from a human donor in good health (CMV status not recorded). Some clones in this sample may be carry-over from other donors' samples. The sample comprised PBMCs.

DNA for the CDR3: TGTGCCAGCAGTTTAGAGGGACAGGGGACCCACTACGAGCAGTACTTC. Translated: CASSLEGQGTHYEQYF. This chain links TRBV27 with TRBJ2-7, with TRBD1 matching 10 bases. CDR1 and CDR2 (germline): MNHEY, SMNVEV (reference sequence). This CDR3 is 16 amino acids long. J was trimmed by 3 bases and V by 2 bases; bases with no gene match: 7.